The rows below give T cell receptor beta chains drawn from one sample of a study of cytomegalovirus exposure and HLA in healthy donors. Here immunoSEQ multiplex PCR was the method, and the copy in TCRdb shows in-frame clones only, minus some. The sample has some 130,000 clones; 55% to 75% are singletons. The source material was PBMCs. The receptors were gathered from a man aged 45-60 years in good health and CMV-seropositive. The CDR3 runs from the conserved cysteine through the conserved F or W. A D gene is named only where the DNA matches it firmly. Size is stated for part of the rows, as once, few or many counts, or as a class when the clone is expanded.

v_gene	j_gene	d_gene	abundance	CDR3nt	CDR3aa
TRBV7-9	TRBJ2-7	TRBD2	-	TGTGCCAGCAGCTCCTCGCGACTAGCGCGCGCCTACGAGCAGTACTTC	CASSSSRLARAYEQYF
TRBV5-4	TRBJ1-3	-	-	TGTGCCAGCAGCCTTGACACTTCTGGAAACACCATATATTTT	CASSLDTSGNTIYF
TRBV6-5	TRBJ1-1	-	-	TGTGCCAGCAGTTACTCGGGGGGGACGGCCCAAGCTTTCTTT	CASSYSGGTAQAFF
TRBV14	TRBJ2-2	TRBD2	-	TGTGCCAGCAGCCGGGGAGGGAAAGGCACCGGGGAGCTGTTTTTT	CASSRGGKGTGELFF
TRBV11-2	TRBJ1-2	-	few	TGTGCCAGCAGCTTACAGGGTAATGGCTACACCTTC	CASSLQGNGYTF
TRBV5-4	TRBJ2-3	TRBD2	once	TGTGCCAGCAGCTTGGAGCGCGGGGGGGCGGTAGATACGCAGTATTTT	CASSLERGGAVDTQYF
TRBV11-3	TRBJ2-2	-	-	TGTGCCAGCAGCTTAGTGGCCAGAGGCTCCGGGGAGCTGTTTTTT	CASSLVARGSGELFF
TRBV27	TRBJ2-5	-	-	TGTGCCAGCAGTCTGACTAGAGGAGAGACCCAGTACTTC	CASSLTRGETQYF
TRBV6-6	TRBJ2-4	-	-	TGTGCCAGCAGAGGAGGGGAGGTAGCCAAAAACATTCAGTACTTC	CASRGGEVAKNIQYF
TRBV5-1	TRBJ1-4	TRBD1	-	TGCGCCAGCAGCTCCTCATGGGGACAGGGAGATGAAAAACTGTTTTTT	CASSSSWGQGDEKLFF
TRBV12-5	TRBJ2-3	-	-	TGTGCTAGTTGCAGGGGCCATAGCACAGATACGCAGTATTTT	CASCRGHSTDTQYF
TRBV29-1	TRBJ1-2	TRBD1	-	TGCAGCGTAGCTGGACAGGGGCCCTACTATGGCTACACCTTC	CSVAGQGPYYGYTF
TRBV19	TRBJ1-5	TRBD1	few	TGTGCCAGTAGTAGGACAGGGGCTGGCAATCAGCCCCAGCATTTT	CASSRTGAGNQPQHF
TRBV7-8	TRBJ2-5	TRBD2	once	TGTGCCAGCAGCTTAGTCGCTAGCGGGAGAAGCGGGGAGCAGTACTTC	CASSLVASGRSGEQYF
TRBV6-5	TRBJ1-2	TRBD1	-	TGTGCCAGCAGACCCGGGACAGGGGGCCTCCATGGCTACACCTTC	CASRPGTGGLHGYTF
TRBV25-1	TRBJ1-4	TRBD1	-	TGTGCCAGCAGTGAATTAGGACAGGGGGCGAACTCAGAAAAACTGTTTTTT	CASSELGQGANSEKLFF
TRBV7-9	TRBJ1-2	-	-	TGTGCCAGCAGCTTAGGCGGAAACTATGGCTACACCTTC	CASSLGGNYGYTF
TRBV6-1	TRBJ1-1	-	-	TGTGCCAGCAGTGACTCCGACCTTATACAGGTTGAAGCTTTCTTT	CASSDSDLIQVEAFF
TRBV11-3	TRBJ2-5	TRBD1	once	TGTGCCAGCAGCACTCGACAGGGGGCTCTGGGTGAGACCCAGTACTTC	CASSTRQGALGETQYF
TRBV11-2	TRBJ2-5	TRBD2	once	TGTGCCAGCAGCTTAGCCCTAGCGGGGGGCCAAGAGACCCAGTACTTC	CASSLALAGGQETQYF
TRBV6-6	TRBJ2-3	-	-	TGTGCCAGCAGTTTGAGCGCAGATACGCAGTATTTT	CASSLSADTQYF
TRBV2	TRBJ1-5	TRBD1	-	TGTGCCAGCAGGGGCAGGGGGGGCAATCAGCCCCAGCATTTT	CASRGRGGNQPQHF
TRBV6-1	TRBJ1-1	-	-	TGTGCCAGCAACCCAATGGGGGGGAGCGCTGAAGCTTTCTTT	CASNPMGGSAEAFF
TRBV7-9	TRBJ1-5	-	once	TGTGCCAGCAGCTTAGACAACAATCAGCCCCAGCATTTT	CASSLDNNQPQHF
TRBV7-9	TRBJ1-5	-	-	TGTTCCAGCAGCTTCCTCGGGGAAGGCCAGCCCCAGCATTTT	CSSSFLGEGQPQHF
TRBV7-2	TRBJ2-3	TRBD2	-	TGTGCCAGCAGCTCCCCGTTAGCGGGAGGTGCAGATACGCAGTATTTT	CASSSPLAGGADTQYF
TRBV25-1	TRBJ1-2	TRBD1	-	TGTGCCAGCAGTGAATTGCACGGGACAGGGGATTACGATGGCTACACCTTC	CASSELHGTGDYDGYTF
TRBV9	TRBJ2-7	-	few	TGTGCCAGCAGCGTAGGAGGGGACTGGCTTTACGAGCAGTACTTC	CASSVGGDWLYEQYF
TRBV5-1	TRBJ2-7	TRBD1	-	TGCGCCAGCAGGCCGCCGGGACAGGGTTACGAGCAGTACTTC	CASRPPGQGYEQYF
TRBV25-1	TRBJ2-2	TRBD1	-	TGTGCTAGCGGGACAGGGGTTTCCGGGGAGCTGTTTTTT	CASGTGVSGELFF
TRBV5-1	TRBJ2-3	-	few	TGCGCCAGCAGCCCCGAGGCAGATACGCAGTATTTT	CASSPEADTQYF
TRBV6-6	TRBJ2-6	-	-	TGTGCCAGCAGTCCCCGAGATGGAGCTGGGGCCAACGTCCTGACTTTC	CASSPRDGAGANVLTF
TRBV5-1	TRBJ1-1	-	-	TGCGCCAGCAGCTTGGGCTGGGGGCGCAATACGGCTGAAGCTTTCTTT	CASSLGWGRNTAEAFF
TRBV2	TRBJ1-2	TRBD1	-	TGTGCCAGCAGTGAAATACGACAGGGGGCGGAAGGCTACACCTTC	CASSEIRQGAEGYTF
TRBV11-2	TRBJ2-1	-	few	TGTGCCAGCAGCTCGGGACTCGCGAGCTCCTACAATGAGCAGTTCTTC	CASSSGLASSYNEQFF
TRBV5-1	TRBJ1-1	TRBD1	few	TGCGCCAGCAGCCCTGGACAGGGAAAGACTGAAGCTTTCTTT	CASSPGQGKTEAFF
TRBV10-3	TRBJ2-1	-	-	TGTGCCATCATGGTCGGGAGTGGGGTCGGAGAGCAGTTCTTC	CAIMVGSGVGEQFF
TRBV6-5	TRBJ1-4	-	few	TGTGCCAGCAGTTACATCGGTGAGAAACTGTTTTTT	CASSYIGEKLFF
TRBV27	TRBJ1-1	-	-	TGTGCCAGCTCTGGGGGGGGTGAAGCTTTCTTT	CASSGGGEAFF
TRBV6-6	TRBJ1-1	TRBD1	-	TGTGCCAGCAGTTCGGATAACAGGGGACCGACTGAAGCTTTCTTT	CASSSDNRGPTEAFF
TRBV7-9	TRBJ2-3	-	once	TGTGCCACATTGGGACCGGGGGTTACAGATACGCAGTATTTT	CATLGPGVTDTQYF
TRBV5-5	TRBJ2-7	TRBD2	-	TGTGCCAGCAGCCGCGGACTAGCGGGGTACGAGCAGTACTTC	CASSRGLAGYEQYF
TRBV29-1	TRBJ2-7	TRBD1	-	TGCAGCGTGCAGGGGGCGGGCTCCTACGAGCAGTACTTC	CSVQGAGSYEQYF
TRBV5-8	TRBJ1-1	-	-	TGTGCCAGCAGCTTGGGTAACAGGAACACTGAAGCTTTCTTT	CASSLGNRNTEAFF
TRBV2	TRBJ2-7	-	few	TGTGCCAGCAGTGAAAAGAGGGCCTACGAGCAGTACTTC	CASSEKRAYEQYF
TRBV19	TRBJ1-3	-	-	TGTGCCAGTAGTATAACTGGAGGACCCTCTGGAAACACCATATATTTT	CASSITGGPSGNTIYF
TRBV2	TRBJ2-7	TRBD2	-	TGTGCCAGCAGTGCTAGCGGGCTTTCCTACGAGCAGTACTTC	CASSASGLSYEQYF
TRBV6-1	TRBJ1-5	-	-	TGTGCCAGCTCTTCCTCGTGGGGCAGCAATCAGCCCCAGCATTTT	CASSSSWGSNQPQHF
TRBV2	TRBJ1-1	-	-	TGTGCCAGCAGTGCGAGGGTAGAGGGCACTGAAGCTTTCTTT	CASSARVEGTEAFF
TRBV7-9	TRBJ1-5	-	-	TGTGCCAGCAGCCCCGGAGGAGGTCACAATCAGCCCCAGCATTTT	CASSPGGGHNQPQHF
TRBV5-5	TRBJ2-2	-	-	TGTGCCAGCAGCTTGTATTCGGGAGTCACCGGGGAGCTGTTTTTT	CASSLYSGVTGELFF
TRBV11-2	TRBJ2-5	TRBD2	few	TGTGCCAGCAGCCAGGGACTAGAAGAGACCCAGTACTTC	CASSQGLEETQYF
TRBV2	TRBJ2-7	-	-	TGTGCCAGCAGCGACAGCAGGGGAGCAGGTGGCGAGCAGTACTTC	CASSDSRGAGGEQYF
TRBV27	TRBJ2-3	TRBD2	-	TGTGCCAGCAGCGGGCTAGCGGGGGTGGGGGGAGATACGCAGTATTTT	CASSGLAGVGGDTQYF
TRBV5-4	TRBJ2-3	TRBD2	-	TGTGCCAGCAGTCCTCCCTCGAGCGGGGGAGATACGCAGTATTTT	CASSPPSSGGDTQYF